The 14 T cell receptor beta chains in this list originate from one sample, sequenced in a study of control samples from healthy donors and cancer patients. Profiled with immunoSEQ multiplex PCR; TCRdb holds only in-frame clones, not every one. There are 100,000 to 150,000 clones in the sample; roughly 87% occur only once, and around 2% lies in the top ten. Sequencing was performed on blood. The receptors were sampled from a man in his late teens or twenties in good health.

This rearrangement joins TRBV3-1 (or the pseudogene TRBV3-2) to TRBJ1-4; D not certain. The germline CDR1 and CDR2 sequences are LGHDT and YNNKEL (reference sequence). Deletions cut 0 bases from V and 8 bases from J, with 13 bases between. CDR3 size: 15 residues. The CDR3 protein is CASSQDGQVQEKLFF. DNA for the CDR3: TGTGCCAGCAGCCAAGATGGCCAGGTACAAGAAAAACTGTTTTTT.

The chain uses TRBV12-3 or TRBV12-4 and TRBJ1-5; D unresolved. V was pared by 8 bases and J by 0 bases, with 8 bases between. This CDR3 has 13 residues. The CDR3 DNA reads TGTGCCAGCGGCCGGTCTAGCAATCAGCCCCAGCATTTT. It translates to CASGRSSNQPQHF.

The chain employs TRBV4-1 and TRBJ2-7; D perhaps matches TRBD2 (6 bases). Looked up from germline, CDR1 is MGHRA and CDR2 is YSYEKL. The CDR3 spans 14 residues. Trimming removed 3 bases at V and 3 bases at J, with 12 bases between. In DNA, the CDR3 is TGCGCCAGCAGCCAGGCGGGATCCGACTACGAGCAGTACTTC. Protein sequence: CASSQAGSDYEQYF.

The DNA of the CDR3 is TGTGCCAGCAGCCACATCGGGACAGGGGTGAACACTGAAGCTTTCTTT. Its translation is CASSHIGTGVNTEAFF. V usage is TRBV14 and J usage is TRBJ1-1; 10 bases agree with TRBD1. The CDR3 has 16 amino acids. Germline V gene sequence: CDR1 SGHDN, CDR2 FVKESK. J gave up 0 bases and V 3 bases, and 4 bases lay outside the gene matches.

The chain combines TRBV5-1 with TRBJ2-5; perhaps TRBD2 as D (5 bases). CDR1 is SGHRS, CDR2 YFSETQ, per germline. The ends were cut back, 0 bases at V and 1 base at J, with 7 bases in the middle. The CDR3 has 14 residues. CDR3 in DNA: TGCGCCAGCAGCTTGGGACGGGGCCAAGAGACCCAGTACTTC. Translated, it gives CASSLGRGQETQYF.

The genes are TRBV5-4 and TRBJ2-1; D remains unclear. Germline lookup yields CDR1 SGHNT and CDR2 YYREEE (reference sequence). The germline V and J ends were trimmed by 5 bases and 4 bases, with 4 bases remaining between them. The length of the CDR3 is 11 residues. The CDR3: CASSNYNEQFF. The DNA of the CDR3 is TGTGCCAGCAGTAATTACAATGAGCAGTTCTTC.

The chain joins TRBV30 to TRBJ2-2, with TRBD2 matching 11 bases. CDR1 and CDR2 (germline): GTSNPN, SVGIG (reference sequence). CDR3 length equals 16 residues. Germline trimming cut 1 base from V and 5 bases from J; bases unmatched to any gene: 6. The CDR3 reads CAWSAYSGGGTGELFF. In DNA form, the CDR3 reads TGTGCCTGGAGTGCTTATAGCGGGGGGGGAACCGGGGAGCTGTTTTTT.

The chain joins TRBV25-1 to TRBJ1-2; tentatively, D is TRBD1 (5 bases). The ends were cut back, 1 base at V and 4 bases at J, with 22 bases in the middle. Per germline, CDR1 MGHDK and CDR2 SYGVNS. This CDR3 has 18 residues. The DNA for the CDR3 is TGTGCCAGCAGTGAATCTGTACGTTGGTTTGGGGGGACCTATGGCTACACCTTC. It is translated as CASSESVRWFGGTYGYTF.

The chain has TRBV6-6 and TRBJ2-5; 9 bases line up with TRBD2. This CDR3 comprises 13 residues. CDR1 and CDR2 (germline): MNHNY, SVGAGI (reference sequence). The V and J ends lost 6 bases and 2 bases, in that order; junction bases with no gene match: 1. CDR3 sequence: CASRTSGQETQYF. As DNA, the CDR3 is TGTGCCAGCAGGACTAGCGGACAAGAGACCCAGTACTTC.

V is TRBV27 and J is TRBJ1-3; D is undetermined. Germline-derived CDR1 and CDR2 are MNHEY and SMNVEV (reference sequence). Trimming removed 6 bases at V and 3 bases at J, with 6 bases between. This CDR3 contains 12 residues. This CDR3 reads CASRSDGNTIYF. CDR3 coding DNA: TGTGCCAGCAGATCCGATGGAAACACCATATATTTT.

This CDR3 is CASSLVKNEKLFF. In nucleotides, the CDR3 is TGTGCCAGCAGCTTGGTTAAGAATGAAAAACTGTTTTTT. The chain has TRBV5-6 and TRBJ1-4; D is unclear. CDR3 length equals 13 residues. V was trimmed by 0 bases and J by 5 bases, leaving 5 bases between them. Per germline, CDR1 SGHDT and CDR2 YYEEEE.

Written as DNA, the CDR3 is TGTGCCAGCACCGGGACTAGCGGGAGCGAGCAGTACTTC. It is translated as CASTGTSGSEQYF. This chain connects TRBV19 to TRBJ2-7, with 14 bases lining up with TRBD2. Trimming removed 9 bases from V and 6 bases from J; junction bases left unmatched: 4. The CDR3 spans 13 residues. Germline CDR1 reads LNHDA; CDR2 reads SQIVND (reference sequence).

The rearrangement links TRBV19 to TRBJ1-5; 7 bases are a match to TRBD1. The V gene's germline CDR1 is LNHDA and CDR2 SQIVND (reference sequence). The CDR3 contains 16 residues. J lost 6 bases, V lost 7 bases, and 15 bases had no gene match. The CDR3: CASTGGNFGSSQPQHF. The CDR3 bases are TGTGCCAGTACAGGGGGGAATTTTGGGTCAAGTCAGCCCCAGCATTTT.

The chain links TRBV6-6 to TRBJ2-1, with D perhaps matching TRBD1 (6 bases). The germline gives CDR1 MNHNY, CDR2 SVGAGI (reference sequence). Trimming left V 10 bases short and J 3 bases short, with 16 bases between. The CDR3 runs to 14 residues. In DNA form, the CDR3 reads TGTGCCACCTTCCGCCAGGGGATCTACAATGAGCAGTTCTTC. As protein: CATFRQGIYNEQFF.